This T cell receptor (beta chain) was obtained from a study of T cells after yellow fever vaccination. Regarding this clonotype: What it binds is unknown.

Germline CDR1 reads LNHDA; CDR2 reads SQIVND (reference sequence). The CDR3 covers 12 residues. Trimming cost V 2 bases and J 5 bases, with 7 bases left between them. One entry per CDR3 protein results from TCRdb running MiXCR on the 5' RACE reads. The repertoire holds about 340,000 distinct CDR3 sequences, with around 12% as singletons. Study outcomes and limitations: Weaker overall was a secondary response that nonetheless peaked faster, on day 5 versus 15. The booster saw the reappearance of most primary-vaccination clones (around 96% CD4, 70% to 90% CD8).

Sequenced material: CD4+ T cells sorted from PBMCs, taken 15 days after the yellow fever booster vaccination. This chain joins TRBV19 and TRBJ2-7; either TRBD1 or TRBD2 may supply D (6 bases each). This receptor was identified in a man aged 18 to 30 who received the YFV17D yellow fever vaccine. CDR3 region: CASSIRGDEQYF. DNA for the CDR3: TGTGCCAGTAGTATAAGGGGGGACGAGCAGTACTTC.